This note documents a single TCR beta chain sequence. V gave up 4 bases and J gave up 15 bases; unmatched junction bases: 11. The CDR3 totals 14 residues. Per the germline V gene, CDR1 is SGHRS and CDR2 is YFSETQ. Data came from immunoSEQ multiplex PCR; TCRdb stores just in-frame clones and leaves some out. The sample shows more than 300,000 clones, approximately 90% of them seen only once. This sample is part of a study of blood T cell repertoires in COVID-19. For the study at large: The cDNA or gDNA used as material had been derived from T cells, B-cell-depleted T cells, or PBMCs.

Sequencing was performed on PBMCs or T cells enriched from blood (not recorded which). The genes are TRBV5-1 and TRBJ2-1, with TRBD2 matching over 12 bases. This sequence originates from a woman aged 25 to 39 who had been exposed to COVID-19. CDR3 bases: TGCGCCAGCAGCCAAACCGGGACTAGCGGGTGGGGGTTCTTC. Protein: CASSQTGTSGWGFF.